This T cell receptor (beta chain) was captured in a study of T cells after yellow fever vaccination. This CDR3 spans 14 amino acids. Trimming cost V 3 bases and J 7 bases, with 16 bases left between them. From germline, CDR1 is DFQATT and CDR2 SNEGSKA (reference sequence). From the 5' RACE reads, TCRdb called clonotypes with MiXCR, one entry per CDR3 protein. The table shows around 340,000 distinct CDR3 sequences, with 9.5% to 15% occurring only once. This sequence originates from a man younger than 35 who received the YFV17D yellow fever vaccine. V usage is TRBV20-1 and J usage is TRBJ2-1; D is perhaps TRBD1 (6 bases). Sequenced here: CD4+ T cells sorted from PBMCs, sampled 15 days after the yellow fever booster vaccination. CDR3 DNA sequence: TGCAGTGCTAGCGGCACAGGGACGAGTAATGAGCAGTTCTTC. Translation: CSASGTGTSNEQFF.